These T cell receptor beta chains were read from a single sample in a study of blood T cell repertoires in COVID-19. Generated by immunoSEQ multiplex PCR, the TCRdb table keeps only in-frame clones and is missing some. The data contain roughly 57,000 clones, 73% of them seen just once; the ten biggest clones take up around 14%. The sequenced sample consisted of peripheral blood. All receptors come from a woman between 65 and 79 years old with acute or convalescent COVID-19. CDR3s include the opening cysteine and the closing phenylalanine or tryptophan. D genes are given only for firm matches. Size tells how often a clone was seen (once, few, many) or the class of an expanded clone, and some rows leave it out.

TRBJ2-3,.,.,TRBV5-1,TGCGCCAGCAGCCCCGGACAGTCTTACACAGATACGCAGTATTTT,CASSPGQSYTDTQYF
TRBJ2-2,.,.,TRBV30,TGTGCCTGGAGTGCAGTCCACGGGGAGCTGTTTTTT,CAWSAVHGELFF
TRBJ2-1,.,.,TRBV11-2,TGTGCCAGCAGCTCGATTTTTGGGCATTACAATGAGCAGTTCTTC,CASSSIFGHYNEQFF
TRBJ1-2,few,.,TRBV2,TGTGCCAGCAGGTCGGACAGTAACTATGGCTACACCTTC,CASRSDSNYGYTF
TRBJ2-3,.,.,TRBV6-2/TRBV6-3,TGTGCCAGCAGTTCGGGTACGCAGTATTTT,CASSSGTQYF
TRBJ1-1,.,.,TRBV12-3/TRBV12-4,TGTGCCAGCAGTTTACAGGTTCGCACTGAAGCTTTCTTT,CASSLQVRTEAFF
TRBJ2-7,.,.,TRBV30,TGTGCCTGGAGTCCCTTAAGGGATGGGAGCGAGCAGTACTTC,CAWSPLRDGSEQYF
TRBJ1-5,.,.,TRBV18,TGTGCCAGCTCACCAGGACCGGGAGCAAATCAGCCCCAGCATTTT,CASSPGPGANQPQHF
TRBJ1-2,.,TRBD1,TRBV7-9,TGTGCCAGCAGCCTGCGGACAGGGCCTACGAATCTAGGATACACCTTC,CASSLRTGPTNLGYTF
TRBJ2-7,.,.,TRBV11-3,TGTGCCAGCAGCTTACTCGGGTCCTACGAGCAGTACTTC,CASSLLGSYEQYF
TRBJ1-2,.,.,TRBV6-2/TRBV6-3,TGTGCCAGCAGTTACCGGGAGGCTAACTATGGCTACACCTTC,CASSYREANYGYTF
TRBJ2-2,.,.,TRBV11-2,TGTGCCAGCAGCCTTGGTGGGGTGGGGGGCACCGGGGAGCTGTTTTTT,CASSLGGVGGTGELFF
TRBJ1-1,.,.,TRBV12-5,TGTGCTAGTGGTCAGGGGTTTCCGAGGACTGAAGCTTTCTTT,CASGQGFPRTEAFF
TRBJ2-1,.,TRBD2,TRBV30,TGTGCCTGGACAGCTGCCGGGACTAGCGGGGGGGCGAAGCAGTTCTTC,CAWTAAGTSGGAKQFF
TRBJ1-1,.,.,TRBV23-1,TGCGCCAGCAGTCACCCGCACAGCTCCTACAACACTGAAGCTTTCTTT,CASSHPHSSYNTEAFF
TRBJ1-5,.,TRBD1,TRBV2,TGTGCCAGCAGTGGGGACAGCGGGGGAAATCAGCCCCAGCATTTT,CASSGDSGGNQPQHF
TRBJ2-1,.,.,TRBV9,TGTGCCAGCAGCGTAGGTTCAGTAGCGGTTGGGTTATCGAATGAGCAGTTCTTC,CASSVGSVAVGLSNEQFF
TRBJ2-3,.,TRBD2,TRBV11-2,TGTGCCAGCAGGGTCAAGGGGACTAGCGGGGGGGCTAGCACAGATACGCAGTATTTT,CASRVKGTSGGASTDTQYF
TRBJ1-2,.,.,TRBV11-2,TGTGCCAGCAGCTTAGAATCCAGTCTTAACTATGGCTACACCTTC,CASSLESSLNYGYTF
TRBJ2-6,.,.,TRBV11-2,TGTGCCAGCAGCTTAGGGGGGCGTGGGGCCAACGTCCTGACTTTC,CASSLGGRGANVLTF
TRBJ1-6,.,TRBD1,TRBV30,TGTGCCTGGAGTGCCCTGACAGGGATTGATTCACCCCTCCACTTT,CAWSALTGIDSPLHF
TRBJ1-3,few,.,TRBV6-5,TGTGCCAGCAAAAAGGAGGTTACTGGAAACACCATATATTTT,CASKKEVTGNTIYF
TRBJ1-5,.,.,TRBV19,TGTGCCAGTAGTAGTTCACAGGGCGCTTTCAATCAGCCCCAGCATTTT,CASSSSQGAFNQPQHF
TRBJ2-1,few,TRBD2,TRBV5-1,TGCGCCAGCAGACTTAGCGGGGGGCGAAGCAATGAGCAGTTCTTC,CASRLSGGRSNEQFF
TRBJ1-1,.,.,TRBV19,TGTGCCAGTAGTATAAAGGCCCCCGTCGTGGCGGACACTGAAGCTTTCTTT,CASSIKAPVVADTEAFF
TRBJ1-2,.,.,TRBV7-9,TGTGCCAGCAGCACCCGAGGGACTGGAGGCTACACCTTC,CASSTRGTGGYTF
TRBJ2-3,once,.,TRBV7-9,TGTGCCAGCAGCCAGTCCCAAGATACGCAGTATTTT,CASSQSQDTQYF
TRBJ2-1,.,TRBD2,TRBV7-8,TGTGCCAGCAGCTTTGGACTAGCGGGGGGTATAGCTCACAATGAGCAGTTCTTC,CASSFGLAGGIAHNEQFF
TRBJ1-6,.,.,TRBV2,TGTGCCAGCAGTCCAGACAGAATCGGCTATAATTCACCCCTCCACTTT,CASSPDRIGYNSPLHF
TRBJ2-1,.,TRBD1,TRBV12-5,TGTGCTAGTGGTCCCGGGACAGGGGGAGGGAATGAGCAGTTCTTC,CASGPGTGGGNEQFF
TRBJ2-3,.,.,TRBV5-1,TGCGCCAGCAGCAAGGCGGGACCTAGCACAGATACGCAGTATTTT,CASSKAGPSTDTQYF